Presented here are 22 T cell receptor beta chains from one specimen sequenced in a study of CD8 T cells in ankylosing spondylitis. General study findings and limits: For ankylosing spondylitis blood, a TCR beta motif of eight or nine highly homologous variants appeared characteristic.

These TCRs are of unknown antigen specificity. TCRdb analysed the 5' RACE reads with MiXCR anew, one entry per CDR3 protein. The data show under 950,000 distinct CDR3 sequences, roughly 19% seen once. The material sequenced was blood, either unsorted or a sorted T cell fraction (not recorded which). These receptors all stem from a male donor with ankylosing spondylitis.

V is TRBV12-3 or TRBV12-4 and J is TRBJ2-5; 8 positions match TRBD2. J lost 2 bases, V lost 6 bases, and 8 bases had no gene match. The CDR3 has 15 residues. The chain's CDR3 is CASSIQIAGQETQYF. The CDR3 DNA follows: TGTGCCAGCAGCATTCAAATAGCGGGGCAAGAGACCCAGTACTTC.

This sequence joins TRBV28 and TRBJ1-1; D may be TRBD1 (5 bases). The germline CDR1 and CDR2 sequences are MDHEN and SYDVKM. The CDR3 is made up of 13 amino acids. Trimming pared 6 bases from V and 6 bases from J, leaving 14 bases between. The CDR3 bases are TGTGCCAGCAGAGGGGCGGCCGCTTCTGAAGCTTTCTTT. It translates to CASRGAAASEAFF. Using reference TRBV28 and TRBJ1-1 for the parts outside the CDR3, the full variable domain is DVKVTQSSRYLVKRTGEKVFLECVQDMDHENMFWYRQDPGLGLRLIYFSYDVKMKEKGDIPEGYSVSREKKERFSLILESASTNQTSMYLCASRGAAASEAFFGQGTRLTVV.

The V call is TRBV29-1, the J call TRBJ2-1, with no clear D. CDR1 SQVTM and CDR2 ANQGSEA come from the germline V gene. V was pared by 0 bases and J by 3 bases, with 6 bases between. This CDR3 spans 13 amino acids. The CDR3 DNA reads TGCAGCGTTGAAGATCCGAACTACAATGAGCAGTTCTTC. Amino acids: CSVEDPNYNEQFF.

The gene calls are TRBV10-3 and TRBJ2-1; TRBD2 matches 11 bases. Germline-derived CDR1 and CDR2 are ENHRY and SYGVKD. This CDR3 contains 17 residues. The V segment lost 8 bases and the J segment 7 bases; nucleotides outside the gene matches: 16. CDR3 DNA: TGTGCCATCGGGGAGGATAGCGGGAGGGCCCTCGGTAATGAGCAGTTCTTC. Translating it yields CAIGEDSGRALGNEQFF.

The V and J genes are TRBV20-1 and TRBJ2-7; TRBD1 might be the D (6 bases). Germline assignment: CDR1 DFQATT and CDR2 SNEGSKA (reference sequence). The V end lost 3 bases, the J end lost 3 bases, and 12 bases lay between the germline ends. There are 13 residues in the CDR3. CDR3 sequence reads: CSASTWTDYEQYF. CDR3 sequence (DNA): TGCAGTGCTAGCACATGGACAGACTACGAGCAGTACTTC.

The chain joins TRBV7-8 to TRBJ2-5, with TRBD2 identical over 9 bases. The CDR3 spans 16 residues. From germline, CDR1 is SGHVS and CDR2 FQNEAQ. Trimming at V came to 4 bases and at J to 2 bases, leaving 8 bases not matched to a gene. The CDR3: CASSWQTSGIQETQYF. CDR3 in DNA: TGTGCCAGCAGCTGGCAGACTAGCGGCATTCAAGAGACCCAGTACTTC.

The CDR3 DNA follows: TGTGCCAGCAGTTACAGGTCGGGCGACACTGAAGCTTTCTTT. Its translation: CASSYRSGDTEAFF. The rearrangement links TRBV6-5 to TRBJ1-1; D remains ambiguous. There are 14 residues in the CDR3. V was pared by 2 bases and J by 3 bases, with 10 bases between. Germline V gene lookup returns CDR1 MNHEY and CDR2 SVGAGI.

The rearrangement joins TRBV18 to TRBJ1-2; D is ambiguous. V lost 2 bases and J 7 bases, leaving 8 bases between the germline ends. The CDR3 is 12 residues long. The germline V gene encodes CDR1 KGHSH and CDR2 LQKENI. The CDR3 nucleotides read TGTGCCAGCTCACCAGAAGCTTTTGGCTACACCTTC. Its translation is CASSPEAFGYTF.

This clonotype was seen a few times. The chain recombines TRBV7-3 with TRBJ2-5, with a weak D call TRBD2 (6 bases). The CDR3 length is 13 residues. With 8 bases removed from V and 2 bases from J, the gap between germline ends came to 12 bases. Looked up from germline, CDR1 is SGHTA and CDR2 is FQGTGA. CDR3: CASGGGAQETQYF. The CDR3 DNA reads TGTGCCAGCGGTGGAGGGGCACAAGAGACCCAGTACTTC.

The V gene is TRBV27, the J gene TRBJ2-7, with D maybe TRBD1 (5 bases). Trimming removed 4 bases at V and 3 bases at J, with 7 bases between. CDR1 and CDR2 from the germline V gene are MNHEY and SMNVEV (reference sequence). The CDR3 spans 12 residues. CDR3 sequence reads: CASSSDIYEQYF. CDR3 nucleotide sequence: TGTGCCAGCAGTTCGGACATCTACGAGCAGTACTTC.

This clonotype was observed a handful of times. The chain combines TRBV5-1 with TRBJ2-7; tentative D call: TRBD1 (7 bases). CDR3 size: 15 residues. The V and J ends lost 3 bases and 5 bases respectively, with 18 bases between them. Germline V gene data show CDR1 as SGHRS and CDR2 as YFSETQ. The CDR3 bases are TGCGCCAGCAGCTCCCAGGGGGGTCCACGGGACGAGCAGTACTTC. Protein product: CASSSQGGPRDEQYF.

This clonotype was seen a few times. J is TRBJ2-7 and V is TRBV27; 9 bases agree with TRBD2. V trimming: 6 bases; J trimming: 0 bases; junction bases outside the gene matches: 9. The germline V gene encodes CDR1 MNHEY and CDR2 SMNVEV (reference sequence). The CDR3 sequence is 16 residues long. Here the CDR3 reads CASSQSIAGASYEQYF. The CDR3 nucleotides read TGTGCCAGCAGCCAAAGTATAGCGGGAGCCTCCTACGAGCAGTACTTC.

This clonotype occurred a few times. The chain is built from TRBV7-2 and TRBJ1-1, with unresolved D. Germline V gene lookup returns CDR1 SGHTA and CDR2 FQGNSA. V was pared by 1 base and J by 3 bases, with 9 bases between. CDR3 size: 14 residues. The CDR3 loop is CASSLGSWDTEAFF. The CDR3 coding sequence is TGTGCCAGCAGCTTAGGGTCGTGGGACACTGAAGCTTTCTTT.

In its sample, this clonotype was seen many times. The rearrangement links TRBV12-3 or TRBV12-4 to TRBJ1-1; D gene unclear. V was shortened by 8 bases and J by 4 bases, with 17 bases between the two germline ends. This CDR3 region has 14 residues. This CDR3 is CASEVAGGSTEAFF. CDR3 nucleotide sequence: TGTGCCAGCGAGGTGGCAGGCGGGTCCACTGAAGCTTTCTTT.

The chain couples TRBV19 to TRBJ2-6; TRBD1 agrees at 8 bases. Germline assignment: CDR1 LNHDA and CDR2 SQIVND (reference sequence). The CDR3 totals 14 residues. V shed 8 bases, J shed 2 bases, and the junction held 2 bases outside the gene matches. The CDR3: CASATGAGANVLTF. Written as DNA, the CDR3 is TGTGCCAGTGCGACAGGGGCTGGGGCCAACGTCCTGACTTTC.

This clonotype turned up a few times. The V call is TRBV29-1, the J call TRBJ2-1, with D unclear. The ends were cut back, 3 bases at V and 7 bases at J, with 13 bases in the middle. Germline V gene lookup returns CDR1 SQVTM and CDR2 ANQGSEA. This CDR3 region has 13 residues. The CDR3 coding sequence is TGCAGCGTTGAGGGCCCCCAAGGAAATGAGCAGTTCTTC. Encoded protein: CSVEGPQGNEQFF.

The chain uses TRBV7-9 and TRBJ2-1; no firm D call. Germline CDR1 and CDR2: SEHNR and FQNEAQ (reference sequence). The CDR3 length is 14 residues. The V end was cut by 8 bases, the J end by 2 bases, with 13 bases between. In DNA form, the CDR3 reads TGTGCCAGCCGCCATCAGGACCCCTACAATGAGCAGTTCTTC. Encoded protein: CASRHQDPYNEQFF.

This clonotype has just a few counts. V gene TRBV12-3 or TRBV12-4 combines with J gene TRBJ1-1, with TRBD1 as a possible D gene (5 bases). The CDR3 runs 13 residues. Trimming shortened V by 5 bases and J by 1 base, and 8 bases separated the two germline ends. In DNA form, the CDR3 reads TGTGCCAGCAGTATACAGGAGAACACTGAAGCTTTCTTT. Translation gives CASSIQENTEAFF.

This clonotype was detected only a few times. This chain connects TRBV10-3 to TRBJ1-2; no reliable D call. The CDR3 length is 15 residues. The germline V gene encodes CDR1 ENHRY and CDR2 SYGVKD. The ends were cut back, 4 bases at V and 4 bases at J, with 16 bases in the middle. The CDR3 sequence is CAISAGPAESYGYTF. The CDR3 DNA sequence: TGTGCCATCAGTGCCGGACCGGCGGAGTCCTATGGCTACACCTTC.

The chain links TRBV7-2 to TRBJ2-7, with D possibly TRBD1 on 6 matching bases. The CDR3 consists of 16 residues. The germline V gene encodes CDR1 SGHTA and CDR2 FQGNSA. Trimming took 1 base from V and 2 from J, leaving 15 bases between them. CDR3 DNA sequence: TGTGCCAGCAGCTTAGGTTCTCAGGGGCTTCCCTACGAGCAGTACTTC. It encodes CASSLGSQGLPYEQYF.

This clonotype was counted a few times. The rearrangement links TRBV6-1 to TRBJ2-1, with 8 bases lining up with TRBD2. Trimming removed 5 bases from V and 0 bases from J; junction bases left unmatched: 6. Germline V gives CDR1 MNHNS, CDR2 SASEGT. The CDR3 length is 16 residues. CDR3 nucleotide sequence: TGTGCCAGCAGTCGGACTAGCCTGAGCTCCTACAATGAGCAGTTCTTC. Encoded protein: CASSRTSLSSYNEQFF.

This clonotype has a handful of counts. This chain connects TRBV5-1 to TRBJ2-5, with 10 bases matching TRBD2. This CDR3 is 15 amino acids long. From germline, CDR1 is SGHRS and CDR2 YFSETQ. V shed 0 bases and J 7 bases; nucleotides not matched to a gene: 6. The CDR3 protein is CASSLGLRTSGTQYF. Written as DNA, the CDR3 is TGCGCCAGCAGCTTGGGACTGAGGACTAGCGGGACCCAGTACTTC.